This T cell receptor (beta chain) was captured in a study of beta chain features in type 1 diabetes. As concerns this clone: The antigen remains unidentified.

Study-level results: Significant though moderate, a shortening of TCRB CDR3s appeared in all four CD4+ subsets of Type 1 diabetes patients. PCR might pick shorter templates more often, in the same way for patients and controls.

The study reverse transcribed the entire isolated RNA, so it sequenced expressed TCRB transcripts. This table comes from immunoSEQ multiplex PCR, and its TCRdb copy is limited to in-frame clones, with some not included. The sample gives 600,000 to 700,000 clones, roughly 12% of which show up once; more than 0.095% is in the top ten. Trimming shortened V by 5 bases and J by 8 bases, and 19 bases separated the two germline ends. The CDR3 totals 15 residues. Germline-derived CDR1 and CDR2 are MDHEN and SYDVKM. The TCR comes from a man aged 25 to 40 with type 1 diabetes. Sequencing input: naive CD4+ T cells from blood. This chain joins TRBV28 and TRBJ2-1; TRBD2 is a possible D gene (6 bases). The CDR3 spells CASSNRDSRVDEQFF. The DNA for the CDR3 is TGTGCCAGCAGTAACCGGGACTCCCGGGTAGATGAGCAGTTCTTC. The entire variable domain, with the rest obtained from reference TRBV28 and TRBJ2-1, is as follows: DVKVTQSSRYLVKRTGEKVFLECVQDMDHENMFWYRQDPGLGLRLIYFSYDVKMKEKGDIPEGYSVSREKKERFSLILESASTNQTSMYLCASSNRDSRVDEQFFGPGTRLTVL.